The 23 T cell receptor beta chains reported below all come from one sample, sequenced in a study of cytomegalovirus exposure and HLA in healthy donors. The PCR was carried out with 60 Vbeta primers and 13 Jbeta primers. Method: immunoSEQ multiplex PCR; TCRdb's copy keeps in-frame clones and lacks some. The sample yields roughly 180,000 clones, about 80% seen once. What was sequenced was PBMCs. These receptors all come from a man aged 30 to 45 in good health and CMV-seropositive.

The genes are TRBV30 and TRBJ2-5, with 8 bases aligning to TRBD1. Trimming at V came to 2 bases and at J to 3 bases, leaving 5 bases not matched to a gene. The CDR3 totals 14 residues. Germline loops: CDR1 GTSNPN, CDR2 SVGIG (reference sequence). CDR3 coding DNA: TGTGCCTGGAGTACGGACAGGGTAGAAGAGACCCAGTACTTC. As protein: CAWSTDRVEETQYF.

This clone occurred once. This chain uses TRBV25-1 with TRBJ1-2; 9 positions agree with TRBD1. This CDR3 contains 15 residues. Germline V gene sequence: CDR1 MGHDK, CDR2 SYGVNS. V lost 0 bases to trimming and J lost 4 bases; unmatched junction nucleotides: 3. CDR3: CASSEYGQGIYGYTF. The CDR3 nucleotides are TGTGCCAGCAGTGAATACGGACAGGGGATCTATGGCTACACCTTC.

The chain carries TRBV7-2 and TRBJ1-5, with 7 bases lining up with TRBD1. The CDR3 length is 13 residues. Trimming took 5 bases from V and 5 from J; bases not matched to a gene: 3. Germline V gives CDR1 SGHTA, CDR2 FQGNSA. For the CDR3, the DNA is TGTGCCAGCAGCCGACAGGGTGATCAGCCCCAGCATTTT. This translates into CASSRQGDQPQHF.

This clone was seen a handful of times. The gene calls are TRBV6-1 and TRBJ1-2; 9 nucleotides agree with TRBD1. The CDR3 runs 14 residues. Germline assignment: CDR1 MNHNS and CDR2 SASEGT. Trimming removed 4 bases from V and 8 bases from J; junction bases left unmatched: 8. The CDR3, as DNA: TGTGCCAGCAGTGGGGCACAGGGGGCGGGAGGCTACACCTTC. Its translation: CASSGAQGAGGYTF.

This clone was detected many times. V and J are TRBV21-1 and TRBJ2-3; TRBD1, the D gene given by the table, was not confirmed from the DNA. TRBV21-1 is a listed pseudogene. The CDR3 loop spans 15 amino acids. The CDR3: CASSNGDRGADTQYF. CDR3 nucleotide sequence: TGTGCCAGCAGCAATGGGGACAGGGGGGCAGATACGCAGTATTTT.

The J gene is TRBJ2-7, the V gene TRBV25-1; maybe TRBD2 (5 bases). This CDR3 is built from 15 residues. The germline V and J ends were trimmed by 4 bases and 3 bases, with 16 bases remaining between them. CDR1 and CDR2 from the germline V gene are MGHDK and SYGVNS. The CDR3 spells CASSGRDIGGYEQYF. CDR3 bases: TGTGCCAGCAGTGGGCGCGACATTGGAGGCTACGAGCAGTACTTC.

The CDR3, as DNA: TGCGCCAGCAGCTTGGAACTAGCGGGACGCGAGCAGTACTTC. This codes for CASSLELAGREQYF. V usage is TRBV5-1 and J usage is TRBJ2-7; 10 bases map to TRBD2. The CDR3 contains 14 residues. Per germline, CDR1 SGHRS and CDR2 YFSETQ. V was pared by 0 bases and J by 6 bases, with 3 bases of the junction left unmatched.

This clone was seen a few times. The chain couples TRBV6-5 to TRBJ1-1; tentative D call: TRBD1 (5 bases). The CDR3 has 13 residues. Trimming took off 2 bases at V and 5 bases at J, with 9 bases between the two ends. Germline loops: CDR1 MNHEY, CDR2 SVGAGI. CDR3 protein: CASSYGGGTEAFF. For the CDR3, the DNA is TGTGCCAGCAGTTACGGGGGGGGGACTGAAGCTTTCTTT.

The chain employs TRBV9 and TRBJ1-2; 8 nucleotides agree with TRBD1. V gave up 0 bases and J gave up 3 bases; unmatched junction bases: 13. Germline CDR1 SGDLS, CDR2 YYNGEE. The CDR3 consists of 18 residues. CDR3 loop: CASSVEASGGFFDYGYTF. CDR3 bases: TGTGCCAGCAGCGTAGAAGCGTCAGGGGGCTTTTTTGACTATGGCTACACCTTC. The full variable domain, completed using reference TRBV9 and TRBJ1-2, is DSGVTQTPKHLITATGQRVTLRCSPRSGDLSVYWYQQSLDQGLQFLIQYYNGEERAKGNILERFSAQQFPDLHSELNLSSLELGDSALYFCASSVEASGGFFDYGYTFGSGTRLTVV.

The DNA for the CDR3 is TGTGCCAGCAGCTTAGCGGGACAGGGATTTTCGCGAGGGGCCAACGTCCTGACTTTC. Its protein product is CASSLAGQGFSRGANVLTF. The chain combines TRBV11-2 with TRBJ2-6; the match to TRBD1 covers 9 bases. Losses at the gene ends were 1 base for V and 4 bases for J; bases not matched to a gene: 11. This CDR3 is 19 amino acids long. CDR1 SGHAT and CDR2 FQNNGV come from the germline V gene. The variable domain in full, completed from reference TRBV11-2 and TRBJ2-6, reads EAGVAQSPRYKIIEKRQSVAFWCNPISGHATLYWYQQILGQGPKLLIQFQNNGVVDDSQLPKDRFSAERLKGVDSTLKIQPAKLEDSAVYLCASSLAGQGFSRGANVLTFGAGSRLTVL.

The chain carries TRBV19 and TRBJ1-1, with TRBD1 as a possible D gene (5 bases). This CDR3 spans 16 amino acids. V shed 10 bases and J shed 1 base, with 22 bases lying between them. Germline V CDR1 and CDR2: LNHDA, SQIVND (reference sequence). The CDR3 here is CATQKQTTAPNTEAFF. CDR3 nucleotide sequence: TGTGCCACCCAAAAACAGACGACAGCCCCGAACACTGAAGCTTTCTTT.

The chain has TRBV6-1 and TRBJ2-2, with 8 bases that match TRBD1. Germline trimming cut 3 bases from V and 4 bases from J; bases unmatched to any gene: 4. The CDR3 contains 15 residues. Per the germline V gene, CDR1 is MNHNS and CDR2 is SASEGT. The CDR3: CASSELTGVTGELFF. CDR3 in DNA: TGTGCCAGCAGTGAGCTGACAGGGGTCACCGGGGAGCTGTTTTTT.

V usage is TRBV6-5 and J usage is TRBJ1-2; D remains unclear. Germline CDR1 MNHEY, CDR2 SVGAGI. The CDR3 covers 15 residues. Trimming removed 2 bases at V and 0 bases at J, with 10 bases between. For the CDR3, the DNA is TGTGCCAGCAGTTACGGAGGCGGAGCTAACTATGGCTACACCTTC. It codes for CASSYGGGANYGYTF.

V usage is TRBV6-4 and J usage is TRBJ1-6; D is perhaps TRBD1 (5 bases). V lost 3 bases and J 7 bases, leaving 13 bases between the germline ends. CDR3 length: 15 residues. Germline V CDR1 and CDR2: MRHNA, SNTAGT. In DNA, the CDR3 is TGTGCCAGCAGTGAGCTCTACCAGGGAAATTCACCCCTCCACTTT. It is translated as CASSELYQGNSPLHF.

This clone has a handful of counts. The gene calls are TRBV5-6 and TRBJ2-3, with D uncertain. The length of the CDR3 is 16 residues. With 0 bases removed from V and 0 bases from J, the gap between germline ends came to 11 bases. CDR1 SGHDT and CDR2 YYEEEE come from the germline V gene. This chain's CDR3 is CASSLGAFASTDTQYF. CDR3 bases: TGTGCCAGCAGCTTGGGGGCTTTTGCTAGCACAGATACGCAGTATTTT.

The chain uses TRBV18 and TRBJ2-5, with 7 bases that match TRBD1. The germline gives CDR1 KGHSH, CDR2 LQKENI. The J segment lost 1 base and the V segment lost 3 bases, leaving 2 bases of the junction unmatched. CDR3 length: 14 residues. This chain's CDR3 is CASSPDRAQETQYF. Here the CDR3 DNA reads TGTGCCAGCTCACCCGACAGGGCCCAAGAGACCCAGTACTTC.

Details on this clone: At one end, the junction sequence differs from germline, possibly due to a read error. V and J are TRBV7-9 and TRBJ2-7; 9 nucleotides align to TRBD1. The CDR3 sequence is 14 residues long. CDR1 SEHNR and CDR2 FQNEAQ come from the germline V gene (reference sequence). CDR3 coding DNA: TGTTCCAGCAGCAAGGGACAGGGATCCCACGAGCAGTACTTC. Translated, it gives CSSSKGQGSHEQYF.

This rearrangement joins TRBV29-1 to TRBJ2-6; TRBD1 is a possible D gene (5 bases). The CDR3 totals 15 residues. Deletions cut 5 bases from V and 0 bases from J, with 11 bases between. Germline assignment: CDR1 SQVTM and CDR2 ANQGSEA. The CDR3 DNA reads TGCAGCGTTTTAGGGGTCCCCTCTGGGGCCAACGTCCTGACTTTC. Translating it yields CSVLGVPSGANVLTF.

The rearrangement uses TRBV2 and TRBJ2-7, with D hard to call. The V gene lost 6 bases and the J gene lost 0 bases, with 6 bases spanning the gap. The CDR3 totals 12 residues. Germline-derived CDR1 and CDR2 are SNHLY and FYNNEI. The CDR3 DNA reads TGTGCCAGCAGCCGGAGCTCCTACGAGCAGTACTTC. It specifies CASSRSSYEQYF.

This clone has a handful of counts. This rearrangement joins TRBV5-8 to TRBJ2-2; D gene ambiguous. In germline, CDR1 is SGHTS, CDR2 YDEGEE. The CDR3 runs 15 residues. V lost 0 bases and J lost 0, with 6 bases in between. CDR3 nucleotides: TGTGCCAGCAGCTTGGGCGCCACGAACACCGGGGAGCTGTTTTTT. Its translation: CASSLGATNTGELFF.

This chain uses TRBV25-1 with TRBJ2-5; D might be TRBD2 (7 bases). The DNA end lines up better with TRBJ2-7; the J call may be wrong. This CDR3 is built from 17 residues. Germline CDR1 and CDR2: MGHDK and SYGVNS. The CDR3 loop is CASSDVGGGRSSYEQYF. The CDR3 region has the DNA TGTGCCAGCAGTGATGTAGGGGGGGGACGTTCCTCCTACGAGCAGTACTTC.

This chain connects TRBV4-1 to TRBJ2-3; 12 bases line up with TRBD2. This CDR3 is built from 17 residues. Germline CDR1 is MGHRA and CDR2 is YSYEKL. V dropped 1 base and J dropped 2; count of bases not matched to a gene: 4. This CDR3 is CASSQGLAGATTDTQYF. In DNA, the CDR3 is TGCGCCAGCAGCCAAGGACTAGCGGGAGCGACCACAGATACGCAGTATTTT.

The chain links TRBV6-4 to TRBJ2-5; D is perhaps TRBD1 (5 bases). This CDR3 has 13 residues. Germline V gene data show CDR1 as MRHNA and CDR2 as SNTAGT. The V gene lost 4 bases and the J gene lost 4 bases, with 10 bases spanning the gap. This chain's CDR3 is CASSAGFGETQYF. The CDR3 DNA reads as TGTGCCAGCAGTGCAGGGTTCGGAGAGACCCAGTACTTC.